Listed below are T cell receptor beta chains from one sample, sequenced in a study of T cells in Graves' hyperthyroidism and ophthalmopathy. Each CDR3 protein gets one entry after TCRdb re-called the multiplex PCR reads with MiXCR. The data show hundreds of thousands of distinct CDR3 sequences, 14% seen once. The sequenced sample was blood. The origin of the receptors is a woman between 18 and 29 years old with Graves' hyperthyroidism. The CDR3 runs from the conserved cysteine through the conserved F or W. A D gene is named only where the DNA matches it firmly. Clone size is given for some rows only: seen once, a few or many times, or a class if the clone is expanded.

v_call	clone_size	j_call	d_call	cdr3_length	cdr3_nt	cdr3_aa
TRBV13	many	TRBJ2-7	-	14	TGTGCCAGCAGCTCGGGACTGGACTCCTACGAGCAGTACTTC	CASSSGLDSYEQYF
TRBV7-9	few	TRBJ2-5	TRBD1	14	TGTGCCAGCAAACACAGGGGCGCAGGAGAGACCCAGTACTTC	CASKHRGAGETQYF
TRBV19	few	TRBJ2-5	-	15	TGTGCCAGTAGTGAGGCCAGGCGAAACCAAGAGACCCAGTACTTC	CASSEARRNQETQYF
TRBV7-9	many	TRBJ1-5	-	14	TGTGCCAGCAGCTTAGGATCTCACCTGGAGCCCCAGCATTTT	CASSLGSHLEPQHF
TRBV7-9	many	TRBJ1-1	-	15	TGTGCCAGCAGCTTAGATCGGTTTAGTAACACTGAAGCTTTCTTT	CASSLDRFSNTEAFF
TRBV20-1	once	TRBJ2-3	TRBD1	15	TGCAGTGCCCAGGACAGGGGGTATCGCACAGATACGCAGTATTTT	CSAQDRGYRTDTQYF
TRBV20-1	many	TRBJ2-3	-	12	TGCAGTGCGGTTAGCGGCACAGATACGCAGTATTTT	CSAVSGTDTQYF
TRBV7-9	many	TRBJ2-7	-	12	TGTGCCAGCAGCTACTCCGGGGACGAGCAGTACTTC	CASSYSGDEQYF
TRBV28	many	TRBJ2-7	-	16	TGTGCCAGCAGTTTTCGGGGGACACCAGACTCCTACGAGCAGTACTTC	CASSFRGTPDSYEQYF
TRBV11-2	few	TRBJ2-1	TRBD2	14	TGTGCCAGCAGCTTGAGGACTAGCCTCAATGAGCAGTTCTTC	CASSLRTSLNEQFF
TRBV28	many	TRBJ2-1	TRBD2	18	TGTGCCAGCTTGGAGGGACTAGCGGGAGGGCCGAGGTACAATGAGCAGTTCTTC	CASLEGLAGGPRYNEQFF
TRBV20-1	few	TRBJ2-1	TRBD2	13	TGCAGTGCTACGACTAGCGACTACAATGAGCAGTTCTTC	CSATTSDYNEQFF
TRBV7-3	many	TRBJ2-1	-	15	TGTGCCAGCAGCTTAACTCCTCGCGCGTACAATGAGCAGTTCTTC	CASSLTPRAYNEQFF
TRBV15	once	TRBJ1-5	-	15	TGTGCCACCAGCAGAGATAGGGGGGGAGTGCGGCCCCAGCATTTT	CATSRDRGGVRPQHF
TRBV7-9	many	TRBJ2-7	-	14	TGTGCCAGCAGCCACCGGGACGTAACCTACGAGCAGTACTTC	CASSHRDVTYEQYF
TRBV20-1	few	TRBJ1-5	-	13	TGCAGTGCTAGAGGTCCGGGGGGTCAGCCCCAGCATTTT	CSARGPGGQPQHF
TRBV29-1	-	TRBJ1-2	-	13	TGCAGCGTTGAAGAAAACACTAACTATGGCTACACCTTC	CSVEENTNYGYTF
TRBV7-9	many	TRBJ2-2	-	16	TGTGCCAGCAGCGAAAAGTTGCTAGCTTTTACCGGGGAGCTGTTTTTT	CASSEKLLAFTGELFF
TRBV28	many	TRBJ2-7	TRBD2	15	TGTGCCAGCAGTTCAAGCGGGAGCCTTGCCTACGAGCAGTACTTC	CASSSSGSLAYEQYF
TRBV30	few	TRBJ1-5	-	12	TGTGCCTGCGACAGGAGCAATCAGCCCCAGCATTTT	CACDRSNQPQHF
TRBV28	many	TRBJ2-7	-	12	TGTGCCAGCAGTTCCACGACATTTGAGCAGTACTTC	CASSSTTFEQYF
TRBV2	many	TRBJ2-2	-	16	TGTGCCAGCAGTGAGGTTGGCAGGGGTCTCGCCGGGGAGCTGTTTTTT	CASSEVGRGLAGELFF
TRBV11-2	many	TRBJ1-1	-	14	TGTGCCAGCAGCTTCCTAGACACGGGCACTGAAGCTTTCTTT	CASSFLDTGTEAFF
TRBV6-1	once	TRBJ1-4	-	14	TGTGCCAGCAGTGAAAAGCCTGATAATGAAAAACTGTTTTTT	CASSEKPDNEKLFF
TRBV5-1	many	TRBJ2-5	-	16	TGCGCCAGCAGCGCTACATCGGGACGGCCTCAAGAGACCCAGTACTTC	CASSATSGRPQETQYF
TRBV6-2/TRBV6-3	many	TRBJ2-1	TRBD2	15	TGTGCCAGCAGAGGACTAGCGGGAGGCCACAATGAGCAGTTCTTC	CASRGLAGGHNEQFF
TRBV27	few	TRBJ1-4	-	15	TGTGCCAGCAGTTCCGTCCGGGACGCCTATGAAAAACTGTTTTTT	CASSSVRDAYEKLFF
TRBV7-9	-	TRBJ1-2	-	11	TGTGCCAGCAGCTTAGAGTCCAGCTACACCTTC	CASSLESSYTF
TRBV24-1	many	TRBJ1-5	-	14	TGTGCCACCAGTGCCCACGGTGGGGGTCAGCCCCAGCATTTT	CATSAHGGGQPQHF